This T cell receptor beta chain is drawn from a study of CD8+CD57+ T cells in acquired aplastic anemia. Patients included in sequencing had previously demonstrated CD8+CD57+ cell expansion by flow cytometry. Genomic DNA provided the template from which TCR beta VDJ and CDR3 profiles were obtained. TCRdb analysed the reads with MiXCR anew, one entry per CDR3 protein. The sample includes about 270,000 distinct CDR3 sequences, 82% of them seen just once. Germline CDR1 LNHDA, CDR2 SQIVND (reference sequence). After removal of 9 bases from V and 5 bases from J, the junction contained 19 bases not matched to a gene. The CDR3 length is 16 residues.

The sample comprised sorted CD4+, CD8+, or CD8+CD57+ T cells (not recorded which) from PBMCs. The chain employs TRBV19 and TRBJ2-7; 7 bases map to TRBD1. The sequence derives from a human donor with aplastic anemia. CDR3 DNA: TGTGCCAGCAGGATAGCGACACAGGGGTACCACAACGAGCAGTACGTC. This codes for CASRIATQGYHNEQYV.